This T cell receptor (beta chain) came from a study of blood T cell repertoires in COVID-19 (dated by TCRdb to the early 2020s). Concerning the study at large: Collaborator samples came from the United States, Italy and Spain and covered acute and convalescent phases of COVID-19. The prospective study material was composed of cDNA or gDNA derived from T cells, B-cell-depleted T cells, or PBMCs. Deeply sampled blood TCRbeta repertoires from subjects exposed to, actively infected with, or recovered from COVID-19 were included in the dataset. The repertoires were released in a freely available public database intended as a resource for research on the immune response to SARS-CoV-2. The samples were drawn from the first 160 participants of the ongoing ImmuneRACE study and from about 1,200 subjects provided by 6 global collaborators. Nearly every sample came with metadata listing a de-identified subject ID, COVID-19 status, age in years and sex. HLA class I and class II types, where available, came from metadata supplied by the sample provider rather than from assay-based typing.

One collaborating source in Seattle enrolled patients during active infection and followed them longitudinally through the course of disease. Collaborating institutions collected whole blood in K2EDTA tubes following their own protocols. For TCRbeta analysis, collaborator samples were shipped as frozen whole blood, as isolated PBMCs, or as DNA extracted from either sample type. V and J lose 4 bases and 2 bases, and a span of 11 bases separates them. The germline V gene supplies CDR1 MRHNA and CDR2 SNTAGT. The CDR3 has 15 amino acids, counting the end cysteine and phenylalanine. Here the CDR3 DNA is all that survives: 45 bases in frame from base 1. Concerning this clone: Its antigen target is currently unknown. Per-base quality was not reported, and no clone a single base away is much larger than it.

The research as a whole found: Clinical and demographic metadata were provided uncurated, with the amount varying by source and participant.

TCRbeta CDR3 regions were amplified from genomic DNA by means of the immunoSEQ Assay, a bias-controlled multiplex PCR. Under the source paper's analysis protocol: Within the assay, amplification of reference gene primers was used to estimate how many nucleated cells each sample contained. To quantify the absolute abundance of each unique TCRbeta CDR3 rearrangement, sequence reads were collapsed and filtered. Productive Simpson clonality was computed per sample as the square root of Simpson's diversity index over productive rearrangements. TCRdb obtained this table from immuneACCESS and retained in-frame rearrangements with V and J assigned. These tables miss some clones; where compared with another copy, unresolved V genes account for less than half of the shortfall, and the remainder is unexplained. V, J and clone size are taken as reported in that table, and D and trimming were inferred from the DNA itself. Here the sample has fewer than 350,000 clones; around 90% occur a single time. Together, the top ten hold 3.9% of the sample.

Input material: peripheral blood. The sequence was collected from a woman aged 55-69 years with COVID-19, enrolled during active disease. The receptor chain draws on TRBV6-4 and TRBJ2-2; matching of 6 bases hints at TRBD2 as the D gene. The DNA sequence is TGTGCCAGCAGTGCTAGCGCTTTTAACACCGGGGAGCTGTTTTTT. Protein translation: CASSASAFNTGELFF.